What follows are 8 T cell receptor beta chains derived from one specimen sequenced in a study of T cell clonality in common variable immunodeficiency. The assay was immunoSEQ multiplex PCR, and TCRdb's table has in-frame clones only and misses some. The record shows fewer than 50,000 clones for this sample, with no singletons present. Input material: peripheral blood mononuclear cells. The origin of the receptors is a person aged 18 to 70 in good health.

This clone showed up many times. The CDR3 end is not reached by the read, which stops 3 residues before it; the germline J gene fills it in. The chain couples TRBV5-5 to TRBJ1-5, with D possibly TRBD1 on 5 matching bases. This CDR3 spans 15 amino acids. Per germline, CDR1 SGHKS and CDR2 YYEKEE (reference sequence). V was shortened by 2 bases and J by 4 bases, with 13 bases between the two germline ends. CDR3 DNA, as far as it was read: TGTGCCAGCAGCTTACAGGTTAACCCGAATCAGCCC. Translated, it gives CASSLQVNPNQP. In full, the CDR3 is CASSLQVNPNQPQHF.

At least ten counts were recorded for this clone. The part of the CDR3 DNA that was read is TGTGCCAGCAGCGTAGAGCCAGCGGGAGTATCCGAG. Translated, it gives CASSVEPAGVSE. The full CDR3 sequence reads CASSVEPAGVSEQYF. J is TRBJ2-7 and V is TRBV9, with 8 bases that match TRBD2. The read finishes 3 residues shy of the CDR3 end, and the germline J gene is used to complete it. Looked up from germline, CDR1 is SGDLS and CDR2 is YYNGEE. The CDR3 runs 15 residues. Losses at the gene ends were 0 bases for V and 6 bases for J; bases not matched to a gene: 8.

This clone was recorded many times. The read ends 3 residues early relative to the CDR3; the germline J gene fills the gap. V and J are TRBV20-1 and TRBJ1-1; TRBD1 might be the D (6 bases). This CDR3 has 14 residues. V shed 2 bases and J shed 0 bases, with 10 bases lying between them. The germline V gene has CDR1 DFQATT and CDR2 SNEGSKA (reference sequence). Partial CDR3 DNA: TGCAGTGCTAGATCCGGGACACTGAACACTGAA. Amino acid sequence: CSARSGTLNTE. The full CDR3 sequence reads CSARSGTLNTEAFF.

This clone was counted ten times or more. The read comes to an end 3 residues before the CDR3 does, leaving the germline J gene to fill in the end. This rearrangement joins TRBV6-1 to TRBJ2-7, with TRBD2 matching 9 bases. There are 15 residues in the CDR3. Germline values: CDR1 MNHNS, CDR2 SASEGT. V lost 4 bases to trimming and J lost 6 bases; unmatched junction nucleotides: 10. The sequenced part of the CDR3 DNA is TGTGCCAGCAGTGGCATGCCGGGACTAGCTGGCGAG. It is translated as CASSGMPGLAGE. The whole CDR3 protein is CASSGMPGLAGEQYF.

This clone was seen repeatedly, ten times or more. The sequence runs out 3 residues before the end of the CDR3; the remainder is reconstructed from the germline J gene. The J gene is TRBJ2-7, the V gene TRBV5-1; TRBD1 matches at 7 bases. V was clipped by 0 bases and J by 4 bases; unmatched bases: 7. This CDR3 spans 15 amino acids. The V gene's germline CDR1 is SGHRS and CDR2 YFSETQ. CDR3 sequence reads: CASSLAGTALYEQYF. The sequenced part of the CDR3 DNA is TGCGCCAGCAGCTTGGCCGGGACAGCGTTATACGAG.

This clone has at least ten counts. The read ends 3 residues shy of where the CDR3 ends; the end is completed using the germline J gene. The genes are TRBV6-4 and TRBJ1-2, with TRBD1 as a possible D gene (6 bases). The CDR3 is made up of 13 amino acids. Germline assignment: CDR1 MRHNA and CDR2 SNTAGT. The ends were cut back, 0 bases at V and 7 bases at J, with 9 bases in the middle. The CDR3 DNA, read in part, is TGTGCCAGCAGTGACTCGGAACAGGGTGGC. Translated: CASSDSEQGG. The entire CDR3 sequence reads CASSDSEQGGYTF.

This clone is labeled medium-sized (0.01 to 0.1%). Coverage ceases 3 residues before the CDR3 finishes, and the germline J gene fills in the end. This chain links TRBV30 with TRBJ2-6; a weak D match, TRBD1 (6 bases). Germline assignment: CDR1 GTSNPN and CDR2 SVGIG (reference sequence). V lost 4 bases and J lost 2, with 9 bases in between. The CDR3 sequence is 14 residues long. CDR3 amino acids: CAWMGAAGANVLTF. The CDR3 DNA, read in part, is TGTGCCTGGATGGGGGCAGCTGGGGCCAACGTC.

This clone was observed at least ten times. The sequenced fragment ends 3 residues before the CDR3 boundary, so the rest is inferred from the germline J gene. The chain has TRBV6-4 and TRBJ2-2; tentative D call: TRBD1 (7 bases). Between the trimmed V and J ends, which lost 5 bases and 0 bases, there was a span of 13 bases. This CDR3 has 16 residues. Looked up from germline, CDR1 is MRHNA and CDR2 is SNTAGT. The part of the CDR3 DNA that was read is TGTGCCAGCAGTCCGCAGGGGGGAACGAACACCGGGGAG. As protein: CASSPQGGTNTGE. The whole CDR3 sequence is CASSPQGGTNTGELFF.